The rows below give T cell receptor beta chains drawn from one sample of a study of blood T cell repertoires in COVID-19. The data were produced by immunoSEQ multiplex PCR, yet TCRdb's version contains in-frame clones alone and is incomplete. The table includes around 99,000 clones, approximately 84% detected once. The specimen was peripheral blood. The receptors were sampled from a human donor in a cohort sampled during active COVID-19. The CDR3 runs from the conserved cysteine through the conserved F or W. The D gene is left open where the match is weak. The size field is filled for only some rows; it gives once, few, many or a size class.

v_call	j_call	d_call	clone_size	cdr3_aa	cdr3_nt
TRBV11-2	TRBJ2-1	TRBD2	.	CASSASGLAGEQFF	TGTGCCAGCAGCGCCTCGGGACTAGCCGGAGAGCAGTTCTTC
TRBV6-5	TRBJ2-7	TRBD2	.	CASSYSPSGTYEQYF	TGTGCCAGCAGTTACTCTCCTAGCGGGACCTACGAGCAGTACTTC
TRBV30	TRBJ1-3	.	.	CAWSVPGTIYF	TGTGCCTGGAGTGTACCCGGCACCATATATTTT
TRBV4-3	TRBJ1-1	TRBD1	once	CASSQTYRQGFTEAFF	TGCGCCAGCAGCCAAACCTACAGACAGGGTTTCACTGAAGCTTTCTTT
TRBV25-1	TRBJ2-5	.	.	CASSELNRVGETQYF	TGTGCCAGCAGTGAATTGAACAGGGTAGGGGAGACCCAGTACTTC
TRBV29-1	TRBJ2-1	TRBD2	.	CSVESGTSGRGSYNEQFF	TGCAGCGTTGAATCCGGGACTAGCGGGAGGGGGTCCTACAATGAGCAGTTCTTC
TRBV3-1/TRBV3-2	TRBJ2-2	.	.	CASSQATPGELFF	TGTGCCAGCAGCCAAGCTACCCCCGGGGAGCTGTTTTTT
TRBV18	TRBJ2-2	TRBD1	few	CASSLFGTGNTGELFF	TGTGCCAGCTCGCTATTCGGGACAGGGAACACCGGGGAGCTGTTTTTT
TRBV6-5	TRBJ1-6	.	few	CASLQGYNSPLHF	TGTGCCAGCCTCCAGGGTTATAATTCACCCCTCCACTTT
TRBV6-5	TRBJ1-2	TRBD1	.	CASSSTGGRGYTF	TGTGCCAGCAGTTCCACAGGGGGAAGGGGCTACACCTTC
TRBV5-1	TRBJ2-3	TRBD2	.	CASSLQTSGSADTQYF	TGCGCCAGCAGCTTGCAGACTAGCGGGAGCGCAGATACGCAGTATTTT
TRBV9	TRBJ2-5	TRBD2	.	CASSVGLAEGQETQYF	TGTGCCAGCAGCGTGGGACTAGCGGAAGGCCAAGAGACCCAGTACTTC
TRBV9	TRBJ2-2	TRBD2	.	CASSTGLAGPGELFF	TGTGCCAGCAGCACCGGACTAGCGGGTCCCGGGGAGCTGTTTTTT
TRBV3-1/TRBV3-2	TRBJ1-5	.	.	CASSQTGTQPQHF	TGTGCCAGCAGCCAAACAGGGACTCAGCCCCAGCATTTT
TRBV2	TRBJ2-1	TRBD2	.	CASSRGLAGVVSYNEQFF	TGTGCCAGCAGTCGCGGACTAGCGGGAGTGGTTTCCTACAATGAGCAGTTCTTC
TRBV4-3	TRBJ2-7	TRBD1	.	CASSQDRGPYEQYF	TGCGCCAGCAGCCAAGATAGGGGGCCCTACGAGCAGTACTTC
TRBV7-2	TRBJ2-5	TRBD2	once	CASSFWTSGSGETQYF	TGTGCCAGCAGCTTTTGGACTAGCGGGAGTGGCGAGACCCAGTACTTC
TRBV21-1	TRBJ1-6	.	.	CASSKVGGHNSPLHF	TGTGCCAGCAGCAAAGTAGGAGGACATAATTCACCCCTCCACTTT
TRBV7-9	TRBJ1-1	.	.	CASSLASGIEAFF	TGTGCCAGCAGCTTAGCGTCCGGGATAGAAGCTTTCTTT
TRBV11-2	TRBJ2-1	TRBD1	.	CASSSSGTGAGEQFF	TGTGCCAGCAGCTCCTCCGGGACAGGGGCCGGTGAGCAGTTCTTC
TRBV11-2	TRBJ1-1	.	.	CASSSTGGWNTEAFF	TGTGCCAGCAGTTCGACGGGGGGCTGGAACACTGAAGCTTTCTTT
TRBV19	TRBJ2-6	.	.	CASSGTNSGANVLTF	TGTGCCAGTAGCGGGACAAACTCTGGGGCCAACGTCCTGACTTTC
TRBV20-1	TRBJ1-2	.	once	CSARRGFGYTF	TGCAGTGCTAGGCGGGGTTTTGGCTACACCTTC
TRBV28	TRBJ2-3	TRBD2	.	CASSPSGLALITDTQYF	TGTGCCAGCAGTCCGTCGGGACTAGCACTAATCACAGATACGCAGTATTTT
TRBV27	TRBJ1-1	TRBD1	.	CASRDRARTEAFF	TGTGCCAGCCGGGACAGGGCTCGCACTGAAGCTTTCTTT
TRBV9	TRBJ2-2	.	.	CASSVTAQVNTGELFF	TGTGCCAGCAGCGTGACAGCACAAGTGAACACCGGGGAGCTGTTTTTT
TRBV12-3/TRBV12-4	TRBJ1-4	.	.	CASRTTLNEKLFF	TGTGCCAGCAGGACTACTTTGAATGAAAAACTGTTTTTT
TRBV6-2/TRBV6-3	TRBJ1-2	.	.	CASSYATRGYGYTF	TGTGCCAGCAGTTACGCCACTCGGGGCTATGGCTACACCTTC
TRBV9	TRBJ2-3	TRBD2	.	CASSVGTSGRADRDTQYF	TGTGCCAGCAGCGTCGGGACTAGCGGGAGGGCCGATAGAGATACGCAGTATTTT